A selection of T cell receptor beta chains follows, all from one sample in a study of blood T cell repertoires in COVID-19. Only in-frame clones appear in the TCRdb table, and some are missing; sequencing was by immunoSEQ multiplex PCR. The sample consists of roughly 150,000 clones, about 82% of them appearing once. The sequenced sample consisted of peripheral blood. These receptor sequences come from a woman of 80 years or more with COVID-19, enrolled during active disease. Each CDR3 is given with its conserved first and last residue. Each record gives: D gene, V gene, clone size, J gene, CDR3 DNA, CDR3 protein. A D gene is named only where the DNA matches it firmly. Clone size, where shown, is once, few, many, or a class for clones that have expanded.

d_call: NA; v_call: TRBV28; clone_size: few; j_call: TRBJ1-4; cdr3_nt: TGTGCCAGCAGGGGGGGTAATGAAAAACTGTTTTTT; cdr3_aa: CASRGGNEKLFF
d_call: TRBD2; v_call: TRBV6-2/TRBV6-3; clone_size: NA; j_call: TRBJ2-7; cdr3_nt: TGTGCCAGCAGTTGGGGGCCGAGCGGGAGGGCCGCCGAGCAGTACTTC; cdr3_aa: CASSWGPSGRAAEQYF
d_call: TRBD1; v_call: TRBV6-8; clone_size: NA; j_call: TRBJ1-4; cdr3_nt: TGTGCCAGCAGTTTAGAGGACAGGCGACCGGCTAATGAAAAACTGTTTTTT; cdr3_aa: CASSLEDRRPANEKLFF
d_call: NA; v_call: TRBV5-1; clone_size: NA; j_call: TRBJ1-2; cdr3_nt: TGCGCCAGCAGCCCCGACAGGATTGATGGCTACACCTTC; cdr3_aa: CASSPDRIDGYTF
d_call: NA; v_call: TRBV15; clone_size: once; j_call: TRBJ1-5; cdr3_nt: TGTGCCACCAGCAGAGACAGGCATCAGCCCCAGCATTTT; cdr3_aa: CATSRDRHQPQHF
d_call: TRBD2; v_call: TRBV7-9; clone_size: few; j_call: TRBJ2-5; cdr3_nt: TGTGCCAGCAGCAGAGAGTCGGGGACTAGCTCGTACCAAGAGACCCAGTACTTC; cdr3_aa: CASSRESGTSSYQETQYF
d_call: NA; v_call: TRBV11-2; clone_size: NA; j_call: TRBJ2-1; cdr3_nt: TGTGCCAGCAGCTGGGCGGGCCAAAGAGGCTACAATGAGCAGTTCTTC; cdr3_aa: CASSWAGQRGYNEQFF
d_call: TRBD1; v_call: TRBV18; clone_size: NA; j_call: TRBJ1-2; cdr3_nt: TGTGCCAGCTCACCCACCAAGGAGGGGGCGTATGGCTACACCTTC; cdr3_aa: CASSPTKEGAYGYTF
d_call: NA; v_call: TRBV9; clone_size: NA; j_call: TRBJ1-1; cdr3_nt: TGTGCCAGCAGCGCCGGGGGAGCTGAAGCTTTCTTT; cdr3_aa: CASSAGGAEAFF
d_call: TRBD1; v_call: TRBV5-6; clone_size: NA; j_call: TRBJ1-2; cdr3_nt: TGTGCCAGCAGCCGGGACAGGGGGGACTATGGCTACACCTTC; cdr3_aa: CASSRDRGDYGYTF
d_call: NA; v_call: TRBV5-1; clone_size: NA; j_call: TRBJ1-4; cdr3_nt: TGCGCCAGCAGCTTGGGAACAGGAAATGAAAAACTGTTTTTT; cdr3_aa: CASSLGTGNEKLFF
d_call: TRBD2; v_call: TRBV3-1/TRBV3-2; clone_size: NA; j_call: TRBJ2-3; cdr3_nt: TGTGCCAGCAGGGGGACTAGCGGGGGTGGAGATACGCAGTATTTT; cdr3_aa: CASRGTSGGGDTQYF
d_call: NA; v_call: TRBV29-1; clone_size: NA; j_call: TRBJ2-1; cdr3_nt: TGCAGCGCGATGGGCTCTGCGGGGCCTAATGAGCAGTTCTTC; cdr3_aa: CSAMGSAGPNEQFF
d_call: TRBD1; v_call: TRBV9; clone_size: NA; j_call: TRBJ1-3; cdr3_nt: TGTGCCAGCAGCGGCCCCCGGGGGACAGGGAAGTCCATATATTTT; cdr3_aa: CASSGPRGTGKSIYF
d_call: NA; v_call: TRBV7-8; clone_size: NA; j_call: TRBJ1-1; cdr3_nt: TGTGCCAGCAGCACTGACAGGAACACTGAAGCTTTCTTT; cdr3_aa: CASSTDRNTEAFF
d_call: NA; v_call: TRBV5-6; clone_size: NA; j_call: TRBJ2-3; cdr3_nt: TGTGCCAGCAGCATTAGCGGATCCACAGATACGCAGTATTTT; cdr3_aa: CASSISGSTDTQYF
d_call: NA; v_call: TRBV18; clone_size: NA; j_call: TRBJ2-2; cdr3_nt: TGTGCCAGCTCACCATCGGTAGGAGGGCTCGGGGAGCTGTTTTTT; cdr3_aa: CASSPSVGGLGELFF
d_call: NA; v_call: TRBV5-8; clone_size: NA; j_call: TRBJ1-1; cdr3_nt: TGTGCCAGCAGCTTGGCAGGGTTCTACACTGAAGCTTTCTTT; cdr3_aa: CASSLAGFYTEAFF
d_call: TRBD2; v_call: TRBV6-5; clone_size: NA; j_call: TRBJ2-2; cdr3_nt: TGTGCCAGCAAGCTAGCGGGAGGGCCCGGGGAGCTGTTTTTT; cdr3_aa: CASKLAGGPGELFF
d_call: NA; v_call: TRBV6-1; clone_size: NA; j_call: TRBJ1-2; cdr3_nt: TGTGCCAGCAGTGACCAAGTCAGAGGCTACACCTTC; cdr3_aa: CASSDQVRGYTF
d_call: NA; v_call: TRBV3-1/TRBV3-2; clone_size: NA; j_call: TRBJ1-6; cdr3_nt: TGTGCCAGCAGCCCACCAGGGGAAGGTTCACCCCTCCACTTT; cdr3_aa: CASSPPGEGSPLHF
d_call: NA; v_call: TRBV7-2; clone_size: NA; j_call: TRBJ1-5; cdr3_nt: TGTGCCAGCAGCGCCCAGCAGGGCTTAGGGCAGCCCCAGCATTTT; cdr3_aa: CASSAQQGLGQPQHF
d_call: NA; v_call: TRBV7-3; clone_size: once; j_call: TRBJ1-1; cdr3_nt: TGTGCCAGCAGCCGACAGCTGAACACTGAAGCTTTCTTT; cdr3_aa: CASSRQLNTEAFF
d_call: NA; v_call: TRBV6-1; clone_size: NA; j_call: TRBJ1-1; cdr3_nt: TGTGCCAGCAGTGAAAGGGGGAGGAACACTGAAGCTTTCTTT; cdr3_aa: CASSERGRNTEAFF
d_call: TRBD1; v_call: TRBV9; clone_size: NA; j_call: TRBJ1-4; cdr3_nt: TGTGCCAGCAGCGTATCCTTGGGACAGGGTAATGAAAAACTGTTTTTT; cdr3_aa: CASSVSLGQGNEKLFF
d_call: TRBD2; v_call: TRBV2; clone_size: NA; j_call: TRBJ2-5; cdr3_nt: TGTGCCAGCAAAGAGCGGGGGGGCTTGGGAAAAGAGACCCAGTACTTC; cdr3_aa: CASKERGGLGKETQYF
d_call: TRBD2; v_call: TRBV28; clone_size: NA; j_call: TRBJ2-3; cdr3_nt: TGTGCCAGCAGTTTGGTGACTAGCGGGACTAGCACAGATACGCAGTATTTT; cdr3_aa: CASSLVTSGTSTDTQYF
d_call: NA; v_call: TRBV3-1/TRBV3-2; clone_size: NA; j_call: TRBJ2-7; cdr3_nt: TGTGCCAGCAGCCAAGAAGGAGGGGGCCGTTACGAGCAGTACTTC; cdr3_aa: CASSQEGGGRYEQYF
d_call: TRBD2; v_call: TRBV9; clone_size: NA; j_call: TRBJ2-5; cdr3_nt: TGTGCCAGCAGCGTAGAGGGTGGGGTAGCGGGGCCCCAGTACTTC; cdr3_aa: CASSVEGGVAGPQYF
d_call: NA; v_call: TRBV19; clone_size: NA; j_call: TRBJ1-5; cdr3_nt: TGTGCCAGTAGTATAATCGCCCGAGGGGGTCAGCCCCAGCATTTT; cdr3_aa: CASSIIARGGQPQHF
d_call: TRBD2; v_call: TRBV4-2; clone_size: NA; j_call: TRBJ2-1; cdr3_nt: TGTGCCAGCAGCCAAGTGAATAGCGGGGCTACTGAGCAGTTCTTC; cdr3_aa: CASSQVNSGATEQFF
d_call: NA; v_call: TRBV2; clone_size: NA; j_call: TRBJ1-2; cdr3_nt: TGTGCCAGCACCTCCAGCTATGGCTACACCTTC; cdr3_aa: CASTSSYGYTF
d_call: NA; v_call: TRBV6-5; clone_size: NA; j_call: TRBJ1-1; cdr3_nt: TGTGCCAGCCGGACAACAAAGAACACTGAAGCTTTCTTT; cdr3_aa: CASRTTKNTEAFF
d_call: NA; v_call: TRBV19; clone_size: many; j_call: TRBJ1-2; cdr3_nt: TGTGCCAGTAGTATGTTCGCGGGGGGCGCGGGTGGCTACACCTTC; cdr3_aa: CASSMFAGGAGGYTF
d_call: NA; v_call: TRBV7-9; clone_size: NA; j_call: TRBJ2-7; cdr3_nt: TGTGCCAGCAGCCGCCTGGGGACCCAGGGGGAGCAGTACTTC; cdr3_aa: CASSRLGTQGEQYF
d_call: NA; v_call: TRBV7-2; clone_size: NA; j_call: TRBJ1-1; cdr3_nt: TGTGCCAGCAGTTCGATCCGGGTTTCTGGAAACACTGAAGCTTTCTTT; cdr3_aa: CASSSIRVSGNTEAFF
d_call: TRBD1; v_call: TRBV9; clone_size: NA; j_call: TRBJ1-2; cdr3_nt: TGTGCCAGCAGCGTAGGGGACAGGGGTCGATATGGCTACACCTTC; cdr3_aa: CASSVGDRGRYGYTF
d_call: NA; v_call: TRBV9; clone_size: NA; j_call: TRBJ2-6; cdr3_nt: TGTGCCAGCAGCGGGCTCACCTCTGGGGCCAACGTCCTGACTTTC; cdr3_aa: CASSGLTSGANVLTF
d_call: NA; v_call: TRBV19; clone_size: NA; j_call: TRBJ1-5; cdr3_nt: TGTGCCAGTAGTATGCTGACAGGCCTCGAGCCCCAGCATTTT; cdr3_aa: CASSMLTGLEPQHF
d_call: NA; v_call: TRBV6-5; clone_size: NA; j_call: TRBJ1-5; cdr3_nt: TGTGCCAGCAGTCCCGGGGTTCTCAATCAGCCCCAGCATTTT; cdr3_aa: CASSPGVLNQPQHF
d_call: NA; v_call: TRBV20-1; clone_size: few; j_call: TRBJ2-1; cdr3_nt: TGCAGTGCTAGATCGGGGTCCCAGCAGTTCTTC; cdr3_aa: CSARSGSQQFF
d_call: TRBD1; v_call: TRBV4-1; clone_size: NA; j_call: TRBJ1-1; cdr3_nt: TGCGCCAGCAGCCAAGATCCTTTACAGGGGCTAAGGGAGGCTTTCTTT; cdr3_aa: CASSQDPLQGLREAFF
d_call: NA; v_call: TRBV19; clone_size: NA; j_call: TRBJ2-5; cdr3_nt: TGTGCCACCCCCTCCCCAGCGAGGATACAACAAGAGACCCAGTACTTC; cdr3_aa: CATPSPARIQQETQYF
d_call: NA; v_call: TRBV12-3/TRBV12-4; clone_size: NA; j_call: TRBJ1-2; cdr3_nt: TGTGCCAGCAGCACAGGGAATGGCTATGGCTACACCTTC; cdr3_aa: CASSTGNGYGYTF
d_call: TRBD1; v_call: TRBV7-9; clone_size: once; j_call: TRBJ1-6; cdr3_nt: TGTGCCAGCAGCCCGGGGACAGGAGGTTCACCCCTCCACTTT; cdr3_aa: CASSPGTGGSPLHF
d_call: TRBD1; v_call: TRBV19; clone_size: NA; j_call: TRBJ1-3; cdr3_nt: TGTGCCAGTAGTACCCTCGGACAGGGAGGATCCGGAAACACCATATATTTT; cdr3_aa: CASSTLGQGGSGNTIYF
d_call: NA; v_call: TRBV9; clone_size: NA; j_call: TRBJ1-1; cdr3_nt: TGTGCCAGCAGCGCTTCGGGACACGCGAACACTGAAGCTTTCTTT; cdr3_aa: CASSASGHANTEAFF
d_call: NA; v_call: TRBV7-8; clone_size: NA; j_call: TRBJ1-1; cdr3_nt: TGTGCCAGCAGCCCTAGTTCGGGGATTGGCACTGAAGCTTTCTTT; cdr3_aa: CASSPSSGIGTEAFF
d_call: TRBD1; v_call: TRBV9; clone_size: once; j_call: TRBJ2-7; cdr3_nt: TGTGCCAGCAGCATCCACGGGGGACAGGGCTACGAGCAGTACTTC; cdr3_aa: CASSIHGGQGYEQYF
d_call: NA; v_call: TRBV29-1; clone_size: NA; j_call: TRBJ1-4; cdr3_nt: TGCAGCGTTGATAAGGGGGAGAGGGAAAAACTGTTTTTT; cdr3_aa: CSVDKGEREKLFF
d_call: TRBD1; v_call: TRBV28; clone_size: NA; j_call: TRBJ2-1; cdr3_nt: TGTGCCAGCAGTTTACCCGGGGACAGTTCGCCTGAGCAGTTCTTC; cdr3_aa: CASSLPGDSSPEQFF
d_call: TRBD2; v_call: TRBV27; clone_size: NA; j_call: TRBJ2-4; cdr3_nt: TGTGCCAGCAGCGCTTTAGCGGGAGTGGGGAACATTCAGTACTTC; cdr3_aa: CASSALAGVGNIQYF
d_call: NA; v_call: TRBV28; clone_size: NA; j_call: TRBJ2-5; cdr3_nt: TGTGCCAGCACGGTCCAAGAGACCCAGTACTTC; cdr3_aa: CASTVQETQYF
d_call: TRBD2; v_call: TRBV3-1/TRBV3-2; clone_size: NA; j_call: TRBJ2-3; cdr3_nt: TGTGCCAGCAGCCAAGGCAACCCGGGACTAGCGGGAGACAATACGCAGTATTTT; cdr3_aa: CASSQGNPGLAGDNTQYF
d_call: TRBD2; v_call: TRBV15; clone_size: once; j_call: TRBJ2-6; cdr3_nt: TGTGCCACCAGCAGAGGACTAGCGGGGGTTATCTCTGGGGCCAACGTCCTGACTTTC; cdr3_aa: CATSRGLAGVISGANVLTF
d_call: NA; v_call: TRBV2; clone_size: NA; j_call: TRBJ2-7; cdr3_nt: TGTGCCAGCAAGACCGGGTCCTACGAGCAGTACTTC; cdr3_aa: CASKTGSYEQYF
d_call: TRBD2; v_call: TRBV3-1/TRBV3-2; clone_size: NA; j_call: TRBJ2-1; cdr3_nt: TGTGCCAGCAGTCTCCCAGCGGGGTTTAAGTTCTTC; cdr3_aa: CASSLPAGFKFF